The 10 T cell receptor beta chains presented below share a single source sample, sequenced in a study of regulatory T cells in long-lasting Graves disease. Both iRepertoire HTBI primers and Arm-PCR of CDR3 regions were used to build the TCR beta libraries. One entry per CDR3 protein, called by TCRdb with MiXCR from the multiplex PCR reads. The table shows over 450,000 distinct CDR3 sequences, with approximately 12% occurring only once. This sample's time point: newly diagnosed GD, antithyroid drugs for less than 3 months. RNA isolated from PBMCs was used to make the TCR library. These records were also assigned to another study, of T cells in Graves' hyperthyroidism and ophthalmopathy.

The sequencing used peripheral blood mononuclear cells (PBMCs), collected at new diagnosis, from a patient treated with antithyroid drugs. The receptors come from a woman aged 25-40 years with Graves disease.

This clonotype was counted at least ten times. V usage is TRBV6-2 or TRBV6-3 and J usage is TRBJ2-1; the D is unclear. CDR1 and CDR2 (germline): MNHEY, SVGEGT. This CDR3 is built from 12 residues. Trimming pared 6 bases from V and 7 bases from J, leaving 10 bases between. CDR3 loop: CASSHTRNEQFF. Written as DNA, the CDR3 is TGTGCCAGCAGCCACACGCGTAATGAGCAGTTCTTC.

This clonotype was counted many times. The chain couples TRBV11-2 to TRBJ2-1; tentatively, D is TRBD2 (5 bases). V gave up 3 bases and J gave up 8 bases, with 20 bases separating them. Germline V CDR1 and CDR2: SGHAT, FQNNGV. This CDR3 has 16 amino acids. The CDR3 is CASSFAAGVPTDEQFF. The CDR3 DNA is TGTGCCAGCAGCTTCGCTGCGGGCGTTCCTACAGATGAGCAGTTCTTC.

This clonotype occurred many times. The rearrangement joins TRBV24-1 to TRBJ2-3; D is uncertain. Trimming pared 6 bases from V and 6 bases from J, leaving 12 bases between. Looked up from germline, CDR1 is KGHDR and CDR2 is SFDVKD. The CDR3 is 13 residues long. In nucleotides, the CDR3 is TGTGCCACCAGTAAGCAGGCCTCGGATACGCAGTATTTT. It is translated as CATSKQASDTQYF.

As to this clonotype: This may be a read error: a much more frequent sequence differs by one nucleotide. This rearrangement joins TRBV28 to TRBJ2-4; no clear D gene. The CDR3 totals 16 residues. Germline lookup yields CDR1 MDHEN and CDR2 SYDVKM. The CDR3 DNA follows: TGTGCCAGCGGTTTATGGACGGGTCTAGCCAAAAACATTCAGTACTTC. This encodes CASGLWTGLAKNIQYF.

This clonotype was detected only a few times. This rearrangement joins TRBV19 to TRBJ1-2, with TRBD1 as a possible D gene (5 bases). Germline V CDR1 and CDR2: LNHDA, SQIVND (reference sequence). The CDR3 loop spans 15 amino acids. The V end was cut by 3 bases, the J end by 3 bases, with 14 bases between. CDR3 bases: TGTGCCAGTAGTATGGGCCAGGGATGGGACTATGGCTACACCTTC. It is translated as CASSMGQGWDYGYTF.

With regard to this clonotype: One base separates it from a far larger clone, so it is likely a read error. This chain connects TRBV10-3 to TRBJ2-1; 9 bases are a match to TRBD1. J lost 10 bases, V lost 2 bases, and 9 bases had no gene match. This CDR3 has 15 amino acids. The germline CDR1 and CDR2 sequences are ENHRY and SYGVKD. CDR3: CAISEADRGSYEQFF. The CDR3 nucleotides are TGTGCCATCAGTGAGGCGGACAGGGGCTCCTACGAGCAGTTCTTC.

The chain is built from TRBV20-1 and TRBJ2-5; 11 bases are shared with TRBD2. The CDR3 spans 11 residues. V trimming: 6 bases; J trimming: 7 bases; junction bases outside the gene matches: 1. The germline CDR1 and CDR2 sequences are DFQATT and SNEGSKA (reference sequence). CDR3 amino acids: CSALAGGTQYF. DNA of the CDR3: TGCAGTGCCCTAGCGGGAGGGACCCAGTACTTC.

This clonotype appeared many times. J is TRBJ2-1 and V is TRBV14, with 7 positions matching TRBD2. Germline CDR1 reads SGHDN; CDR2 reads FVKESK. Trimming cost V 1 base and J 6 bases; bases outside gene matches: 9. The length of the CDR3 is 16 residues. The CDR3 nucleotides are TGTGCCAGCAGCCAAGTGGGCGGGAGCGCCTCCAATGAGCAGTTCTTC. It encodes CASSQVGGSASNEQFF. Filled out from reference TRBV14 and TRBJ2-1, the complete variable domain reads EAGVTQFPSHSVIEKGQTVTLRCDPISGHDNLYWYRRVMGKEIKFLLHFVKESKQDESGMPNNRFLAERTGGTYSTLKVQPAELEDSGVYFCASSQVGGSASNEQFFGPGTRLTVL.

This clonotype showed up many times. This rearrangement joins TRBV28 to TRBJ1-1; D is undetermined. Germline V gene sequence: CDR1 MDHEN, CDR2 SYDVKM. This CDR3 is built from 12 residues. With 1 base removed from V and 6 bases from J, the gap between germline ends came to 6 bases. In DNA, the CDR3 is TGTGCCAGCAGTTTATTAGGCGCTGAAGCTTTCTTT. Translation: CASSLLGAEAFF.

Many counts were recorded for this clonotype. The chain links TRBV7-9 to TRBJ1-1; the D is unclear. V was cut by 3 bases and J by 3 bases, with 14 bases left in between. Germline loops: CDR1 SEHNR, CDR2 FQNEAQ (reference sequence). The CDR3 runs 15 residues. The DNA for the CDR3 is TGTGCCAGCAGCTTCTATGGCTCCCGAGACACTGAAGCTTTCTTT. Amino acid sequence: CASSFYGSRDTEAFF.